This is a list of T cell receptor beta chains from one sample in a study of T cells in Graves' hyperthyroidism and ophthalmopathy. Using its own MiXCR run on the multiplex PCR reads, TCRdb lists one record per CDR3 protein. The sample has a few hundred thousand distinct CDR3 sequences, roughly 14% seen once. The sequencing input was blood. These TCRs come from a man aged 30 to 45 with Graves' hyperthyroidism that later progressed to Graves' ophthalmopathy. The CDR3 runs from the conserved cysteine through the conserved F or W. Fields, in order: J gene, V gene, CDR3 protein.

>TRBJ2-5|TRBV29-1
CSVDRRNQETQYF
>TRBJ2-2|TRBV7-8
CVSSLVGGTGELFF
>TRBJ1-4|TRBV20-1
CSARVPRMRGRNEKLFF
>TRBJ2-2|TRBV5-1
CASSFARGNTGELFF
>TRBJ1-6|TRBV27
CASSVGGASSPLHF
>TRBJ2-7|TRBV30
CACSDPPEQYF
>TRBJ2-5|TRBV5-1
CASSFRQGQQETQYF
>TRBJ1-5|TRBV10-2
CASSGDGINQPQHF
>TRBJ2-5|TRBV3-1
CASSRNIAGGQETQYF
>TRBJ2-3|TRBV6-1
CASRDRSLADTQYF
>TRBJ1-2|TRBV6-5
CASSYSGQLTNYGYTF
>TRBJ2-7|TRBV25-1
CASSEYPPPPGQSKAQYF
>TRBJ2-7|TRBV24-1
CATSDPDRPSSYEQYF
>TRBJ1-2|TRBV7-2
CASSHGTGGLGYTF
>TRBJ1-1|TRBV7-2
CASSLVGGSTRRAFF
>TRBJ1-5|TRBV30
CAWSVGVGAGNQPQHF
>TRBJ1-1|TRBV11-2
CASSLVGPTGTEAFF
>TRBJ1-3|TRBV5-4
CASSHWSSGNTIYF
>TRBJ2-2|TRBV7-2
CASRPEVRVDTGELFF
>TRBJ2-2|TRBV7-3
CASSPAAVRTNTGELFF
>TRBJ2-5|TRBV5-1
CASSLASSGALQETQYF
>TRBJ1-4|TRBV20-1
CSARETGEKEKLFF
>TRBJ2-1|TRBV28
CASSLGGLSYNEQFF
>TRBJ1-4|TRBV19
CASSALGVSNEKLFF
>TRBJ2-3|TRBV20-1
CSAEGSTDTQYF
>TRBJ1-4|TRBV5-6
CASSFGTGFNEKLFF
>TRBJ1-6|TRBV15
CATSARGGGFGSPLHF
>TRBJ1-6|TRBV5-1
CASSATGGNSPLHF